Listed below are T cell receptor beta chains from one sample, sequenced in a study of OX40 agonist ivuxolimab in advanced cancers. Profiled with immunoSEQ multiplex PCR; TCRdb holds only in-frame clones, not every one. Here the sample spans tens of thousands of clones, 70% to 90% being singletons. The sequencing used CD4+ or CD8+ T cells sorted from blood, collected in a trial of the OX40 agonist ivuxolimab. Receptors originate from an adult with an advanced solid tumor such as melanoma, head and neck, liver or kidney cancer. Each CDR3 is given with its conserved first and last residue. Size is stated for part of the rows, as once, few or many counts, or as a class when the clone is expanded.

v_gene: TRBV19; abundance: -; j_gene: TRBJ1-1; CDR3aa: CASSAHLRGDLPEAFF
v_gene: TRBV6-5; abundance: -; j_gene: TRBJ2-7; CDR3aa: CASTLTGAAYEQYF
v_gene: TRBV7-2; abundance: -; j_gene: TRBJ1-1; CDR3aa: CASRRVGGTEAFF
v_gene: TRBV5-1; abundance: -; j_gene: TRBJ2-2; CDR3aa: CASSFSGLLGELFF
v_gene: TRBV6-6; abundance: once; j_gene: TRBJ2-5; CDR3aa: CAIAAAYQETQYF
v_gene: TRBV18; abundance: once; j_gene: TRBJ2-5; CDR3aa: CASSPGTEETQYF
v_gene: TRBV7-2; abundance: -; j_gene: TRBJ2-7; CDR3aa: CASSPLDRVSYEQYF
v_gene: TRBV7-2; abundance: -; j_gene: TRBJ1-1; CDR3aa: CASSLGAGAITEAFF
v_gene: TRBV9; abundance: -; j_gene: TRBJ2-1; CDR3aa: CASSVGASAYNEQFF
v_gene: TRBV4-3; abundance: few; j_gene: TRBJ1-6; CDR3aa: CASSQVGTARNSPLHF
v_gene: TRBV30; abundance: -; j_gene: TRBJ2-4; CDR3aa: CAWVHRGAKNIQYF
v_gene: TRBV27; abundance: -; j_gene: TRBJ2-2; CDR3aa: CASSLGQANTGELFF
v_gene: TRBV19; abundance: -; j_gene: TRBJ2-7; CDR3aa: CASSAGQGMGHEQYF
v_gene: TRBV5-4; abundance: -; j_gene: TRBJ1-4; CDR3aa: CASSRPGHMGEKLFF
v_gene: TRBV6-5; abundance: -; j_gene: TRBJ2-1; CDR3aa: CATSVVHEQFF
v_gene: TRBV5-1; abundance: -; j_gene: TRBJ2-5; CDR3aa: CASSVGWDRQETQYF
v_gene: TRBV18; abundance: -; j_gene: TRBJ2-6; CDR3aa: CASSPVTSGANVLTF
v_gene: TRBV6-1; abundance: -; j_gene: TRBJ1-3; CDR3aa: CASRDGFSGNTIYF